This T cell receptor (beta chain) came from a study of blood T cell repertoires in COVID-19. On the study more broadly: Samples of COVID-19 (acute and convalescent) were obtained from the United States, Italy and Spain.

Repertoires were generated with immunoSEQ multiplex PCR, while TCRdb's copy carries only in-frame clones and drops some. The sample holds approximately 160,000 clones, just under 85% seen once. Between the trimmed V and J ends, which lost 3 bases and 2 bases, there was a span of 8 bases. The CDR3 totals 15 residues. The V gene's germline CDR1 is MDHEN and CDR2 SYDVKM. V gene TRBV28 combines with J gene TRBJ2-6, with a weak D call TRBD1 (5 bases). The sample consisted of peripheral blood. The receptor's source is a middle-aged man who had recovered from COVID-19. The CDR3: CASSLIRAGANVLTF. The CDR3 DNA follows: TGTGCCAGCAGTTTGATCAGGGCTGGGGCCAACGTCCTGACTTTC.